These 9 T cell receptor beta chains were sequenced from one sample in a study of technical replicates of blood from several donors. The table came from immunoSEQ multiplex PCR; TCRdb's copy has only in-frame clones and leaves some out. The sample carries tens of thousands of clones, 91% recorded once. The sample comprised T cells isolated from PBMCs. These receptors all come from a human donor in good health. Some clones in this sample may be carry-over from other donors' samples.

The chain has TRBV5-1 and TRBJ1-2, with D uncertain. CDR1 and CDR2 (germline): SGHRS, YFSETQ. Deletions cut 0 bases from V and 6 bases from J, with 15 bases between. CDR3 length: 15 residues. The CDR3 loop reads CASSLAGGFSDGYTF. DNA for the CDR3: TGCGCCAGCAGCTTGGCCGGCGGCTTCTCGGATGGCTACACCTTC.

The chain carries TRBV6-6 and TRBJ2-1; TRBD2 agrees at 7 bases. The CDR3 is 13 residues long. Looked up from germline, CDR1 is MNHNY and CDR2 is SVGAGI (reference sequence). Trimming removed 11 bases from V and 8 bases from J; junction bases left unmatched: 12. CDR3 coding DNA: TGTGCCGCCACCAATGGGGGGAGGGATGAGCAGTTCTTC. Translated: CAATNGGRDEQFF.

V gene TRBV4-1 combines with J gene TRBJ2-7; 9 positions match TRBD2. Germline assignment: CDR1 MGHRA and CDR2 YSYEKL. This CDR3 has 20 residues. V gave up 1 base and J gave up 1 base; unmatched junction bases: 17. The CDR3 DNA is TGCGCCAGCAGCCAAGTCAGGTCAGCGGGGGGAGGGGGGTATTCCTACGAGCAGTACTTC. Translation gives CASSQVRSAGGGGYSYEQYF.

This clone was seen only a few times. V and J are TRBV2 and TRBJ1-1, with 10 bases aligning to TRBD1. V lost 8 bases, J lost 6 bases, and 6 bases stayed unmatched. The CDR3 has 13 amino acids. Per germline, CDR1 SNHLY and CDR2 FYNNEI. In nucleotides, the CDR3 is TGTGCCAGCCCGGGACAGGGGACCCCTGAAGCTTTCTTT. It specifies CASPGQGTPEAFF.

The V gene is TRBV10-3, the J gene TRBJ2-3; 10 bases align to TRBD2. The germline CDR1 and CDR2 sequences are ENHRY and SYGVKD. J was trimmed by 0 bases and V by 4 bases; bases with no gene match: 7. The CDR3 runs 17 residues. The CDR3 nucleotides are TGTGCCATCAGTGGAGCCCTAGCGGGGGACAGCACAGATACGCAGTATTTT. Protein product: CAISGALAGDSTDTQYF.

The chain is built from TRBV5-1 and TRBJ2-5; no reliable D call. The CDR3 runs 13 residues. Trimming cost V 4 bases and J 3 bases, with 10 bases left between them. The germline V gene has CDR1 SGHRS and CDR2 YFSETQ. Written as DNA, the CDR3 is TGCGCCAGCAGCCCAGGAAACAAAGAGACCCAGTACTTC. It encodes CASSPGNKETQYF.

The gene calls are TRBV7-9 and TRBJ2-1; TRBD1 matches 8 bases. The length of the CDR3 is 15 residues. V lost 5 bases and J lost 6; bases outside the gene matches: 9. Germline V gene lookup returns CDR1 SEHNR and CDR2 FQNEAQ (reference sequence). As DNA, the CDR3 is TGTGCCAGCAGCCGCCAGGGACAGGCAGGCAATGAGCAGTTCTTC. Protein product: CASSRQGQAGNEQFF.

V and J are TRBV6-5 and TRBJ1-1; 8 positions match TRBD1. Germline CDR1 is MNHEY and CDR2 is SVGAGI. J gave up 0 bases and V 6 bases, and 3 bases lay outside the gene matches. The CDR3 length is 14 residues. The CDR3 region has the DNA TGTGCCAGCAGACCACAGGGGGTGAACACTGAAGCTTTCTTT. Translated, it gives CASRPQGVNTEAFF.

The CDR3 DNA follows: TGTGCCAGTAGTCCTCCTGTGGGTAGCGGGACTTACAATGAGCAGTTCTTC. It translates to CASSPPVGSGTYNEQFF. V and J are TRBV19 and TRBJ2-1; 8 nucleotides agree with TRBD2. Germline CDR1 LNHDA, CDR2 SQIVND (reference sequence). This CDR3 has 17 residues. The junction had 13 bases not matched to a gene; V was cut back by 5 bases and J by 4 bases.